A selection of T cell receptor beta chains follows, all from one sample in a study of blood T cells in healthy people across ages. TCRdb reprocessed the 5' RACE reads via MiXCR and lists one record per CDR3 protein. The sample lists fewer than 900,000 distinct CDR3 sequences; roughly two fifths were seen once. Sequenced material: blood. The receptors shown here come from a woman aged 60-75 years in good health. The CDR3 runs from the conserved cysteine through the conserved F or W. D genes are given only for firm matches. Size is omitted from some rows. Given values are once, few, many or a class for expanded clones.

abundance	v_gene	d_gene	j_gene	CDR3nt	CDR3aa
-	TRBV11-3	-	TRBJ2-3	TGTGCCAGCTTTCATGCAGATACGCAGTATTTT	CASFHADTQYF
many	TRBV2	-	TRBJ2-5	TGTGCCAGCAGTCGTGGTACCTACGAGGGGCAGTACTTC	CASSRGTYEGQYF
many	TRBV29-1	-	TRBJ2-7	TGCAGCGTTGAAGGGACCGAGGGGGGCGAGCAGTACTTC	CSVEGTEGGEQYF
-	TRBV9	-	TRBJ1-6	TGTGCCAGCAGCGCTAATAATTCACCCCTCCACTTT	CASSANNSPLHF
once	TRBV6-1	-	TRBJ2-1	TGTGCCAGCAGTGAATGGGCGGGTTGGAACAATGAGCAGTTCTTC	CASSEWAGWNNEQFF
-	TRBV27	-	TRBJ2-5	TGTGCCAGCAGTTCCCCCAGCAGGGCAGAGACCCAGTACTTC	CASSSPSRAETQYF
-	TRBV11-3	-	TRBJ2-1	TGTGCCAGCAGCCACCGGGACAAAACCTTCAATGAGCAGTTCTTC	CASSHRDKTFNEQFF
-	TRBV14	-	TRBJ2-2	TGTGCCAGCAGCCATCTTACCGGGGAGCTGTTTTTT	CASSHLTGELFF
few	TRBV5-1	-	TRBJ2-3	TGCGCCAGCAGCGTGAGGATTGGGACAGATACGCAGTATTTT	CASSVRIGTDTQYF
-	TRBV5-1	-	TRBJ1-2	TGCGCCGGCAGCTCGGAGGTCTTTTACAGCTATGGCTACACCTTC	CAGSSEVFYSYGYTF
-	TRBV20-1	-	TRBJ1-2	TGCAGTGCCCCTAGGGGGGGGGCACTATCCGACTATGGCTACACCTTC	CSAPRGGALSDYGYTF
few	TRBV12-3/TRBV12-4	TRBD1	TRBJ2-4	TGTGCCAGCAACTTACAGGGGGTCGAAAACATTCAGTACTTC	CASNLQGVENIQYF
few	TRBV24-1	-	TRBJ2-4	TGTGCCACCAGTGACCAGGGCTACATTCAGTACTTC	CATSDQGYIQYF
-	TRBV10-3	TRBD1	TRBJ2-7	TGTGCCATCAGTGAGCCAAGGACAGGGACCTACGAGCAGTACTTC	CAISEPRTGTYEQYF
few	TRBV7-9	TRBD2	TRBJ2-5	TGTGCCAGCAGCTTGCGGGAGTACCAAGAGACCCAGTACTTC	CASSLREYQETQYF
-	TRBV12-5	-	TRBJ2-1	TGTGCTAGTGGTTTGGACTCCAGGAATGAGCAGTTCTTC	CASGLDSRNEQFF
-	TRBV6-2/TRBV6-3	-	TRBJ2-7	TGTGCCAGCAGTTACTCGGGTTCGGGGGCCGAGCAGTACTTC	CASSYSGSGAEQYF
-	TRBV24-1	-	TRBJ2-1	TGTGCCACCAGTGATTCGTCGTTGGGCTCCTACAATGAGCAGTTCTTC	CATSDSSLGSYNEQFF
-	TRBV12-3/TRBV12-4	-	TRBJ2-6	TGTGCCAGCAGTGTAGGGGCTGGGGCCAACGTCCTGACTTTC	CASSVGAGANVLTF